A single sample gave rise to the 19 T cell receptor beta chains below, sequenced in a study of early T cells in non-severe SARS-CoV-2 infection (dated by TCRdb to the early 2020s). Library preparation used 5' RACE. Sequencing was performed on a NextSeq 500. The raw public data were reprocessed by TCRdb itself: fastp quality trimming at Q25, MiXCR clonotype calling, in-frame beta chains only. For every CDR3 protein sequence, its rows merge into one entry that carries the most common genes and DNA. This sample comprises under 85,000 distinct CDR3 sequences, about 14% of them detected only once. Approximately 11% of the sample is in the top ten clones. The sequencing sample was made of whole blood. Source of these receptors: an adult who was a healthcare worker with PCR-confirmed SARS-CoV-2 infection or an uninfected control (not recorded which).

The V gene is TRBV12-3 or TRBV12-4, the J gene TRBJ1-2; D not certain. The CDR3 consists of 13 residues. V was clipped by 6 bases and J by 6 bases, with 14 bases between them. For the CDR3, the DNA is TGTGCCAGCAGCTTCCACTTCACAGATGGCTACACCTTC. Amino acid sequence: CASSFHFTDGYTF.

A few counts support this clonotype. The rearrangement joins TRBV7-2 to TRBJ2-3, with 11 positions matching TRBD1. This CDR3 comprises 15 residues. V was clipped by 4 bases and J by 5 bases; unmatched bases: 5. The V gene's germline CDR1 is SGHTA and CDR2 FQGNSA. The CDR3 nucleotides are TGTGCCAGCAGCTCGGACAGGGGGCAGGTAGATACGCAGTATTTT. It encodes CASSSDRGQVDTQYF.

This clonotype was recorded a few times. The rearrangement uses TRBV12-3 or TRBV12-4 and TRBJ2-1, with D perhaps being TRBD1 or TRBD2 (6 bases each). Trimming cost V 5 bases and J 5 bases, with 16 bases left between them. CDR3 length equals 15 residues. In DNA, the CDR3 is TGTGCCAGCAGTACAGGGATTAGGGAGGACAATGAGCAGTTCTTC. Its protein is CASSTGIREDNEQFF.

A few counts support this clonotype. The chain carries TRBV7-6 and TRBJ1-2; D possibly corresponds to TRBD1 (5 bases). The CDR3 runs to 15 residues. Deletions cut 6 bases from V and 2 bases from J, with 16 bases between. Germline V lookup: CDR1 SGHVS, CDR2 FNYEAQ. The DNA of the CDR3 is TGTGCCAGCAGTCCCGGGACTTCCGACAACTATGGCTACACCTTC. It translates to CASSPGTSDNYGYTF.

The chain links TRBV7-2 to TRBJ2-1; no definite D call. V was pared by 4 bases and J by 9 bases, with 10 bases between. Per germline, CDR1 SGHTA and CDR2 FQGNSA. The CDR3 has 12 residues. Here the CDR3 DNA reads TGTGCCAGCAGCTCCCTTAGTAGTGAGCAGTTCTTC. As protein: CASSSLSSEQFF. The full variable domain, its missing parts supplied by reference TRBV7-2 and TRBJ2-1, is GAGVSQSPSNKVTEKGKDVELRCDPISGHTALYWYRQSLGQGLEFLIYFQGNSAPDKSGLPSDRFSAERTGGSVSTLTIQRTQQEDSAVYLCASSSLSSEQFFGPGTRLTVL.

This clonotype was detected many times. This chain connects TRBV5-6 to TRBJ1-1; D ambiguous. This CDR3 region has 14 residues. The V end was cut by 2 bases, the J end by 1 base, with 9 bases between. CDR1 is SGHDT and CDR2 is YYEEEE in the germline V gene. The CDR3: CASSLTQKNTEAFF. The CDR3 DNA reads as TGTGCCAGCAGCTTAACTCAGAAGAACACTGAAGCTTTCTTT.

The sample holds one count of this clonotype. This chain links TRBV9 with TRBJ2-1, with D possibly being TRBD2 (6 bases). Per germline, CDR1 SGDLS and CDR2 YYNGEE. The V and J ends lost 0 bases and 9 bases respectively, with 13 bases between them. This CDR3 is built from 14 residues. CDR3 residues: CASSVDQGLGEQFF. The CDR3 bases are TGTGCCAGCAGCGTAGATCAGGGACTGGGTGAGCAGTTCTTC. Filled out from reference TRBV9 and TRBJ2-1, the complete variable domain reads DSGVTQTPKHLITATGQRVTLRCSPRSGDLSVYWYQQSLDQGLQFLIQYYNGEERAKGNILERFSAQQFPDLHSELNLSSLELGDSALYFCASSVDQGLGEQFFGPGTRLTVL.

This clonotype was detected a few times. This chain uses TRBV9 with TRBJ2-5, with D possibly TRBD2 on 5 matching bases. This CDR3 has 15 residues. In germline, CDR1 is SGDLS, CDR2 YYNGEE. The ends were cut back, 3 bases at V and 5 bases at J, with 17 bases in the middle. CDR3 sequence reads: CASSDPLALDETQYF. For the CDR3, the DNA is TGTGCCAGCAGCGACCCCTTAGCGTTAGATGAGACCCAGTACTTC.

The chain couples TRBV6-2 or TRBV6-3 to TRBJ1-2; no clear D. The CDR3 has 12 residues. The V end lost 7 bases, the J end lost 2 bases, and 8 bases lay between the germline ends. Per germline, CDR1 MNHEY and CDR2 SVGEGT. The CDR3: CASNQRNYGYTF. The CDR3 nucleotides read TGTGCCAGCAATCAAAGAAACTATGGCTACACCTTC.

CDR3 sequence: CASRQGNQPQHF. The CDR3 DNA reads as TGTGCCAGCAGACAGGGTAATCAGCCCCAGCATTTT. The rearrangement links TRBV28 to TRBJ1-5, with a tentative D call TRBD1 (6 bases). The V end was cut by 6 bases, the J end by 4 bases, with 7 bases between. This CDR3 has 12 amino acids. Germline loops: CDR1 MDHEN, CDR2 SYDVKM.

The sample holds many counts of this clonotype. The V and J genes are TRBV4-2 and TRBJ2-3; 8 positions match TRBD2. The junction had 6 bases not matched to a gene; V was cut back by 0 bases and J by 4 bases. The CDR3 has 16 amino acids. CDR1 and CDR2 from the germline V gene are LGHNA and YNFKEQ. In DNA form, the CDR3 reads TGTGCCAGCAGCCAAGATAAAAGCGGGGGCCCAGATACGCAGTATTTT. Encoded protein: CASSQDKSGGPDTQYF.

This clonotype came up a few times. The chain uses TRBV28 and TRBJ1-1; 9 bases agree with TRBD1. The ends lost 3 bases at V and 0 bases at J; junction bases unmatched: 14. This CDR3 has 19 amino acids. Germline assignment: CDR1 MDHEN and CDR2 SYDVKM. The CDR3 here is CASSFVGQGTWAMNTEAFF. In DNA, the CDR3 is TGTGCCAGCAGTTTTGTAGGACAGGGGACCTGGGCAATGAACACTGAAGCTTTCTTT.

This clonotype was picked up many times. The chain has TRBV5-6 and TRBJ2-3; D remains unclear. CDR1 is SGHDT and CDR2 is YYEEEE in the germline V gene. With 1 base removed from V and 4 bases from J, the gap between germline ends came to 4 bases. The CDR3 sequence is 12 residues long. The CDR3 sequence is CASSLFADTQYF. The CDR3 nucleotides read TGTGCCAGCAGCTTGTTCGCAGATACGCAGTATTTT.

The chain uses TRBV29-1 and TRBJ2-1; D is possibly TRBD2 (6 bases). The V end lost 1 base, the J end lost 6 bases, and 25 bases lay between the germline ends. The CDR3 length is 18 residues. The germline CDR1 and CDR2 sequences are SQVTM and ANQGSEA. CDR3 sequence: CSVEGRVRGYTTGNEQFF. The CDR3 coding sequence is TGCAGCGTTGAAGGGAGGGTCCGGGGATACACTACTGGCAATGAGCAGTTCTTC.

This clonotype was counted ten times or more. The chain links TRBV3-1 to TRBJ1-2; D is unclear. Trimming shortened V by 1 base and J by 1 base, and 10 bases separated the two germline ends. The CDR3 consists of 15 residues. CDR1 and CDR2 (germline): LGHDT, YNNKEL (reference sequence). The CDR3 DNA sequence: TGTGCCAGCAGCCAAGGCCAGTCACTTAACTATGGCTACACCTTC. This translates into CASSQGQSLNYGYTF.

This clonotype has a handful of counts. A read error is likely, as this CDR3 ends without the conserved phenylalanine or tryptophan. The chain employs TRBV29-1 and TRBJ2-7, with 7 bases that match TRBD1. Germline V gene lookup returns CDR1 SQVTM and CDR2 ANQGSEA. V shed 7 bases, J shed 2 bases, and the junction held 8 bases outside the gene matches. CDR3 length: 13 amino acids. The CDR3 reads CSALTGLTYEQYS. The CDR3 DNA sequence: TGCAGCGCCTTGACAGGGCTCACCTACGAGCAGTACTCC.

The V call is TRBV9, the J call TRBJ1-1, with TRBD1 as a possible D gene (5 bases). The CDR3 consists of 15 residues. With 0 bases removed from V and 4 bases from J, the gap between germline ends came to 13 bases. Germline assignment: CDR1 SGDLS and CDR2 YYNGEE. The CDR3 nucleotides read TGTGCCAGCAGCGTAGAGGGAAGGAGGGGCACTGAAGCTTTCTTT. Protein product: CASSVEGRRGTEAFF.

This clonotype has ten or more counts. J is TRBJ2-1 and V is TRBV3-1; D uncertain. V lost 0 bases, J lost 7 bases, and 1 base lay in between. The V gene's germline CDR1 is LGHDT and CDR2 YNNKEL (reference sequence). This CDR3 comprises 11 residues. The CDR3 reads CASSQENEQFF. CDR3 sequence (DNA): TGTGCCAGCAGCCAAGAAAATGAGCAGTTCTTC.

The J gene is TRBJ1-6, the V gene TRBV6-6; no clear D gene. The CDR3 runs to 12 residues. Germline V gene data show CDR1 as MNHNY and CDR2 as SVGAGI (reference sequence). V lost 7 bases and J lost 8, with 9 bases in between. The CDR3 DNA is TGTGCCAGCACCAACGGGGATTCACCCCTCCACTTT. Translation: CASTNGDSPLHF.